This TCR beta chain is drawn from a study of identical twins. The CDR3 is made up of 13 amino acids. V dropped 4 bases and J dropped 4; count of bases not matched to a gene: 0. Germline loops: CDR1 SGHKS, CDR2 YYEKEE (reference sequence). General observations from the study: Memory repertoires showed no such pattern, whereas abundant cord blood beta clonotypes carried fewer insertions. Rather than following the same donors, the conclusions depended on cross-sectional statistical analysis. Monozygotic twins shared more out-of-frame TCR alpha than recombination models predicted.

In this sample, this clonotype turned up many times. The antigen is not known. Carrying unique molecular identifiers, the cDNA also gained a universal primer site through template switching. MiXCR, run by TCRdb on the 5' RACE reads, gives a single entry per CDR3 protein. The sample has roughly 250,000 distinct CDR3 sequences; over 12% are singletons. The TCR was taken from a young woman in good health. The sequenced material came from memory (CD45RO+) T cells sorted from blood. V is TRBV5-5 and J is TRBJ1-5; the match to TRBD1 covers 9 bases. CDR3 sequence reads: CASSGQGNQPQHF. The CDR3 DNA is TGTGCCAGCAGCGGACAGGGGAATCAGCCCCAGCATTTT. Full variable domain (rest looked up from reference TRBV5-5 and TRBJ1-5): DAGVTQSPTHLIKTRGQQVTLRCSPISGHKSVSWYQQVLGQGPQFIFQYYEKEERGRGNFPDRFSARQFPNYSSELNVNALLLGDSALYLCASSGQGNQPQHFGDGTRLSIL.